These T cell receptor beta chains were read from a single sample in a study of cytomegalovirus exposure and HLA in healthy donors. Repertoires were generated with immunoSEQ multiplex PCR, while TCRdb's copy carries only in-frame clones and drops some. There are over 150,000 clones in the sample; roughly four fifths occur only once, and about 4.5% lies in the top ten. What was sequenced was PBMCs. These receptors all stem from a man aged 35 to 55 in good health and CMV-seronegative. CDR3s include the opening cysteine and the closing phenylalanine or tryptophan. Each record gives: CDR3 protein, CDR3 DNA, J gene, D gene, clone size, V gene. D genes are given only for firm matches. The listing skips clone size in some rows; elsewhere it reads once, few, many or a size class.

CASSYLHEQYF,TGTGCCAGCAGTTACCTCCACGAGCAGTACTTC,TRBJ2-7,.,.,TRBV6-5
CASSPIPYEQYF,TGTGCCAGCAGCCCCATTCCCTACGAGCAGTACTTC,TRBJ2-7,.,.,TRBV7-9
CASSRGHGILEGTDTQYF,TGTGCCAGCAGCCGGGGGCATGGTATCCTGGAGGGCACAGATACGCAGTATTTT,TRBJ2-3,.,few,TRBV14
CASSLGTSGWETQYF,TGTGCCAGCAGCTTAGGGACTAGCGGGTGGGAGACCCAGTACTTC,TRBJ2-5,TRBD2,.,TRBV11-1
CASSLLAGTGKLQPQHF,TGTGCCAGCAGTTTATTGGCGGGGACAGGGAAACTTCAGCCCCAGCATTTT,TRBJ1-5,TRBD1,.,TRBV27
CASSPDRSYGYTF,TGTGCCAGCTCGCCTGACAGGAGCTATGGCTACACCTTC,TRBJ1-2,.,.,TRBV18
CASRLTGSNSPLHF,TGTGCCAGCAGGTTGACAGGCAGTAATTCACCCCTCCACTTT,TRBJ1-6,.,.,TRBV6-5
CASSFRTGLASYEQYF,TGTGCCAGCAGCTTCCGGACAGGGCTGGCCTCCTACGAGCAGTACTTC,TRBJ2-7,TRBD1,.,TRBV11-2
CASSPPTGGNQPQHF,TGTGCCAGCTCACCACCGACAGGCGGGAATCAGCCCCAGCATTTT,TRBJ1-5,.,.,TRBV18
CASGWGTGPITGELFF,TGTGCCAGCGGCTGGGGGACAGGGCCGATCACCGGGGAGCTGTTTTTT,TRBJ2-2,TRBD1,.,TRBV7-9